These 20 T cell receptor beta chains originate from one sample sequenced in a study of T cells after posttransplantation cyclophosphamide. Methotrexate plus calcineurin inhibitor accompanied controls' myeloablative marrow transplants; sampling was 1 year later. Clones were read by immunoSEQ multiplex PCR, and TCRdb kept only the in-frame ones, dropping some. The data hold 15,000 to 20,000 clones, with roughly 80% observed a single time. Sequences were derived from PBMCs, sampled 410 to 450 days after allogeneic stem cell transplant with calcineurin inhibitor and methotrexate. The origin of the receptors is a male patient aged 25-45 years who received an allogeneic stem cell transplant from an unrelated donor, was CMV-positive, and had acute and chronic GVHD. Part of the T cells may come from the graft donor.

The V and J genes are TRBV6-5 and TRBJ2-2; D not resolved. This CDR3 is built from 16 residues. V lost 0 bases and J 6 bases, leaving 14 bases between the germline ends. The germline gives CDR1 MNHEY, CDR2 SVGAGI. The CDR3 region is CASSYSGSLGSGELFF. In DNA form, the CDR3 reads TGTGCCAGCAGTTACTCGGGCAGCCTTGGCTCCGGGGAGCTGTTTTTT.

This rearrangement joins TRBV27 to TRBJ2-7; the match to TRBD1 covers 10 bases. Losses at the gene ends were 2 bases for V and 4 bases for J; bases not matched to a gene: 14. CDR1 is MNHEY and CDR2 is SMNVEV in the germline V gene (reference sequence). The CDR3 is 18 residues long. CDR3 amino acids: CASSLRPGQGSVGYEQYF. CDR3 coding DNA: TGTGCCAGCAGTTTACGACCGGGACAGGGGAGCGTGGGGTACGAGCAGTACTTC.

The chain combines TRBV7-3 with TRBJ2-3; unclear D gene. The V gene's germline CDR1 is SGHTA and CDR2 FQGTGA. Trimming took 2 bases from V and 4 from J, leaving 10 bases between them. The CDR3 is made up of 14 amino acids. Written as DNA, the CDR3 is TGTGCCAGCAGCTTAGCCGGGTGGGCAGATACGCAGTATTTT. Protein: CASSLAGWADTQYF.

The chain recombines TRBV6-1 with TRBJ2-7, with 9 nucleotides matching TRBD2. The J segment lost 2 bases and the V segment lost 5 bases, leaving 7 bases of the junction unmatched. Looked up from germline, CDR1 is MNHNS and CDR2 is SASEGT. The CDR3 extends over 15 amino acids. The CDR3 loop is CASSHQAGGPYEQYF. The CDR3 bases are TGTGCCAGCAGTCACCAAGCGGGAGGTCCCTACGAGCAGTACTTC.

The chain recombines TRBV6-5 with TRBJ1-4; D ambiguous. V dropped 0 bases and J dropped 2 bases, with 7 bases sitting between them. The CDR3 runs to 15 residues. CDR1 is MNHEY, CDR2 SVGAGI, per germline. The CDR3 loop is CASSYSASTNEKLFF. In DNA, the CDR3 is TGTGCCAGCAGTTACTCGGCATCGACTAATGAAAAACTGTTTTTT.

This clone was seen once. The genes are TRBV9 and TRBJ2-3; TRBD2 matches 9 bases. The CDR3 spans 16 residues. The V gene's germline CDR1 is SGDLS and CDR2 YYNGEE. V lost 4 bases to trimming and J lost 2 bases; unmatched junction nucleotides: 8. The CDR3 DNA is TGTGCCAGCAGCCTTATTAGCGGGGGAATCACAGATACGCAGTATTTT. Translating it yields CASSLISGGITDTQYF.

The chain recombines TRBV7-6 with TRBJ2-3; 12 positions match TRBD2. After removal of 3 bases from V and 6 bases from J, the junction contained 4 bases not matched to a gene. CDR3 length equals 15 residues. Germline V gene lookup returns CDR1 SGHVS and CDR2 FNYEAQ. The CDR3 DNA follows: TGTGCCAGCAGCTTGACTAGCGGGAGAGGCGATACGCAGTATTTT. Amino acids: CASSLTSGRGDTQYF.

The table lists this clone with a count of one. The chain uses TRBV5-4 and TRBJ1-5; D ambiguous. The CDR3 covers 12 residues. Trimming cost V 0 bases and J 6 bases, with 4 bases left between them. Germline CDR1 reads SGHNT; CDR2 reads YYREEE (reference sequence). The CDR3, as DNA: TGTGCCAGCAGCTTGGGCAGTCAGCCCCAGCATTTT. Amino acid sequence: CASSLGSQPQHF.

The J gene is TRBJ2-6, the V gene TRBV10-3, with D uncertain. The V gene's germline CDR1 is ENHRY and CDR2 SYGVKD. The CDR3 is 16 residues long. V was pared by 6 bases and J by 0 bases, with 12 bases between. The DNA for the CDR3 is TGTGCCATCAGCGAAGCCCTAAGCTCTGGGGCCAACGTCCTGACTTTC. Encoded protein: CAISEALSSGANVLTF.

The chain combines TRBV6-1 with TRBJ1-4, with D perhaps TRBD1 (5 bases). The CDR3 is 15 residues long. Between the trimmed V and J ends, which lost 4 bases and 6 bases, there was a span of 15 bases. Germline CDR1 is MNHNS and CDR2 is SASEGT. The CDR3, as DNA: TGTGCCAGCAGTGGCCGGGCAGGGTCGGATGAAAAACTGTTTTTT. This sequence encodes CASSGRAGSDEKLFF.

The chain recombines TRBV6-1 with TRBJ1-2, with 9 positions matching TRBD1. This CDR3 has 14 amino acids. The ends lost 8 bases at V and 5 bases at J; junction bases unmatched: 9. Germline V gene lookup returns CDR1 MNHNS and CDR2 SASEGT. The CDR3 DNA sequence: TGTGCCAGCGGACGGGACAGGGTAGGGTATGGCTACACCTTC. Its protein is CASGRDRVGYGYTF.

This clone showed up just a few times. V and J are TRBV10-3 and TRBJ1-2; 8 bases align to TRBD1. V was clipped by 3 bases and J by 2 bases; unmatched bases: 5. The CDR3 extends over 15 amino acids. Per germline, CDR1 ENHRY and CDR2 SYGVKD. CDR3 DNA: TGTGCCATCAGTGACCAGGACAGGGTGAACTATGGCTACACCTTC. Translation gives CAISDQDRVNYGYTF.

This rearrangement joins TRBV19 to TRBJ1-5; no reliable D call. V was shortened by 3 bases and J by 6 bases, with 21 bases between the two germline ends. The germline gives CDR1 LNHDA, CDR2 SQIVND (reference sequence). The CDR3 totals 17 residues. Here the CDR3 DNA reads TGTGCCAGTAGTATTAGGCCAGCCCTAGGTTATAGTCAGCCCCAGCATTTT. This codes for CASSIRPALGYSQPQHF.

The genes are TRBV11-3 and TRBJ2-1, with 15 bases that match TRBD2. The V and J ends lost 8 bases and 0 bases, in that order; junction bases with no gene match: 14. CDR3 length: 20 residues. Germline V gives CDR1 SGHNT, CDR2 YENEEA. CDR3 DNA: TGTGCCAGCTCGAGAGGGGGACTAGCGGGAGGAATGGTCTCCTACAATGAGCAGTTCTTC. Translation: CASSRGGLAGGMVSYNEQFF.

This clone has a handful of counts. This chain connects TRBV29-1 to TRBJ2-6; tentative D call: TRBD1 (6 bases). CDR1 is SQVTM and CDR2 is ANQGSEA in the germline V gene. The CDR3 sequence is 14 residues long. V lost 7 bases, J lost 1 base, and 11 bases lay in between. The CDR3 nucleotides read TGCAGCGCAACGGGACAATCTGGGGCCAACGTCCTGACTTTC. Residues: CSATGQSGANVLTF. The complete variable domain, with remaining parts taken from reference TRBV29-1 and TRBJ2-6, reads SAVISQKPSRDICQRGTSLTIQCQVDSQVTMMFWYRQQPGQSLTLIATANQGSEATYESGFVIDKFPISRPNLTFSTLTVSNMSPEDSSIYLCSATGQSGANVLTFGAGSRLTVL.

This clone turned up a few times. V and J are TRBV5-4 and TRBJ1-4; the D is unclear. Looked up from germline, CDR1 is SGHNT and CDR2 is YYREEE (reference sequence). This CDR3 is built from 13 residues. With 3 bases removed from V and 10 bases from J, the gap between germline ends came to 13 bases. CDR3 nucleotide sequence: TGTGCCAGCAGCTGGACCTCGGAGGGAAAACTGTTTTTT. Its protein is CASSWTSEGKLFF.

The chain has TRBV6-6 and TRBJ1-2, with TRBD1 identical over 8 bases. Germline V CDR1 and CDR2: MNHNY, SVGAGI (reference sequence). The J segment lost 10 bases and the V segment lost 5 bases, leaving 12 bases of the junction unmatched. This CDR3 is 14 amino acids long. CDR3 sequence: CASSTPDRAGDYTF. In nucleotides, the CDR3 is TGTGCCAGCAGTACACCGGACAGGGCCGGGGACTACACCTTC.

The chain joins TRBV5-6 to TRBJ2-4; 10 bases fit TRBD2. The trim removed 3 bases at V and 0 bases at J, leaving 12 bases unmatched. Per the germline V gene, CDR1 is SGHDT and CDR2 is YYEEEE. The CDR3 has 19 residues. In nucleotides, the CDR3 is TGTGCCAGCAGCTCATGGACTAGCGGAGTTGTTCTAGCCAAAAACATTCAGTACTTC. Translating it yields CASSSWTSGVVLAKNIQYF. The full variable domain, with the rest looked up from reference TRBV5-6 and TRBJ2-4, is DAGVTQSPTHLIKTRGQQVTLRCSPKSGHDTVSWYQQALGQGPQFIFQYYEEEERQRGNFPDRFSGHQFPNYSSELNVNALLLGDSALYLCASSSWTSGVVLAKNIQYFGAGTRLSVL.

This clone was found a few times. This rearrangement joins TRBV10-3 to TRBJ2-6, with unresolved D. Germline CDR1 ENHRY, CDR2 SYGVKD. The CDR3 has 15 residues. The V and J ends lost 5 bases and 5 bases respectively, with 13 bases between them. CDR3 residues: CAISPDSLWANVLTF. CDR3 nucleotides: TGTGCCATCAGTCCCGATTCACTCTGGGCCAACGTCCTGACTTTC.

The rearrangement joins TRBV19 to TRBJ1-6; no clear D. Germline V gene data show CDR1 as LNHDA and CDR2 as SQIVND (reference sequence). This CDR3 spans 11 amino acids. V was cut by 4 bases and J by 9 bases, with 4 bases left in between. CDR3 amino acids: CASSSGSPLHF. The CDR3 DNA sequence: TGTGCCAGTAGTAGCGGTTCACCCCTCCACTTT.